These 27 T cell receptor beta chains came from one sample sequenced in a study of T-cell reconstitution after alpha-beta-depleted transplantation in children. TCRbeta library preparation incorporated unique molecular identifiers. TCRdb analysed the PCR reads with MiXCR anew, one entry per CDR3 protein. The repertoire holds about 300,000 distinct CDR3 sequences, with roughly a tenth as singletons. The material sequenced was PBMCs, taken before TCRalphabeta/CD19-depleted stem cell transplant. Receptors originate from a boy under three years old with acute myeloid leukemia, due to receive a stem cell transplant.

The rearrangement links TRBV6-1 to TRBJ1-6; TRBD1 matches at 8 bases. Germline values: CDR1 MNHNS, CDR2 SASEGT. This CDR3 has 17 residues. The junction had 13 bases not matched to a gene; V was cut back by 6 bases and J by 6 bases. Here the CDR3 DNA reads TGTGCCAGCAGCGGGGACAGGTACACCTCGGGTAATTCACCCCTCCACTTT. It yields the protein CASSGDRYTSGNSPLHF.

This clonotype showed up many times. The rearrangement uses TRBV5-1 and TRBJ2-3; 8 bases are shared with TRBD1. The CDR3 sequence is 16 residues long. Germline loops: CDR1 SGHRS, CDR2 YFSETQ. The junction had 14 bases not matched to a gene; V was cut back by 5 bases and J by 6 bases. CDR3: CASSTSRTGTSDTQYF. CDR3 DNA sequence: TGCGCCAGCAGTACCTCGAGGACAGGGACATCGGATACGCAGTATTTT.

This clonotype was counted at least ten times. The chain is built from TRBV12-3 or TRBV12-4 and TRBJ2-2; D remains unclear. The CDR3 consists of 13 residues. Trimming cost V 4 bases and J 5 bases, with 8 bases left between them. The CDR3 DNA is TGTGCCAGCAGTTCCCGTAGGACCGGGGAGCTGTTTTTT. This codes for CASSSRRTGELFF.

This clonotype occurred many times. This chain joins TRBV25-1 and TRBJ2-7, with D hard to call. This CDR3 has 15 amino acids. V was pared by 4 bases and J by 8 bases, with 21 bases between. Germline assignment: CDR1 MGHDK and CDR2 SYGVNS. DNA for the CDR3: TGTGCCAGCAGTGCCCCCGGGCAGTTCCCCGCTCAGCAGTACTTC. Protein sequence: CASSAPGQFPAQQYF.

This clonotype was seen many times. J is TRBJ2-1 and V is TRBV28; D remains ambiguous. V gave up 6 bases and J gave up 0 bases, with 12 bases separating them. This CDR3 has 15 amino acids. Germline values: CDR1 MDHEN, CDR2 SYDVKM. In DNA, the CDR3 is TGTGCCAGCAGCCAATGGGAATACTCCTACAATGAGCAGTTCTTC. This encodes CASSQWEYSYNEQFF.

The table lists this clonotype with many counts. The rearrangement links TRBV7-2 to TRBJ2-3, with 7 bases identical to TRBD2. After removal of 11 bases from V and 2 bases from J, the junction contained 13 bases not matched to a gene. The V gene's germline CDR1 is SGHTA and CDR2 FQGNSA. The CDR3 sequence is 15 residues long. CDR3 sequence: CAAPGGAGNTDTQYF. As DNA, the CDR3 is TGTGCCGCGCCCGGCGGAGCGGGAAACACAGATACGCAGTATTTT.

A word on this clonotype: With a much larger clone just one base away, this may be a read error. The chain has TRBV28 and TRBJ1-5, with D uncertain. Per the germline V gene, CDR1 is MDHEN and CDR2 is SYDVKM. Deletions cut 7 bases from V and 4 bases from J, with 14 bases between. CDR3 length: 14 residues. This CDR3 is CASTGDARNQPQHF. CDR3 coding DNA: TGTGCCAGCACAGGAGACGCACGGAATCAGCCCCAGCATTTT.

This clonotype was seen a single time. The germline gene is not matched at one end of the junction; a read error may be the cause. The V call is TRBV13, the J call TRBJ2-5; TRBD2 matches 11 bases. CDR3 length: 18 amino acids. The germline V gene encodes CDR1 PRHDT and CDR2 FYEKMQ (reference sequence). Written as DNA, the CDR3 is TGTGCCTGCAGCTTCCGTTTCAATAGCGGGGGGGCCAGAGAGACCCAGTACTTC. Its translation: CACSFRFNSGGARETQYF.

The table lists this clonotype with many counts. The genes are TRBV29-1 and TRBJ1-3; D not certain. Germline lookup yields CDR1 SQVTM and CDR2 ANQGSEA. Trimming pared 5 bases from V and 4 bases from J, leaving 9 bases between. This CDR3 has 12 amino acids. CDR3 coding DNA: TGCAGCGTTTTGAACCCCGGAAACACCATATATTTT. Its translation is CSVLNPGNTIYF.

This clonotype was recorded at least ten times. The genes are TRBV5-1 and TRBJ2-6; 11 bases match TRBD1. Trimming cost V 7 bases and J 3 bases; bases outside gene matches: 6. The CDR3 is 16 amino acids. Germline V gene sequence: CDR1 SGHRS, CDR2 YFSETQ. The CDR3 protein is CASGRDRGVGANVLTF. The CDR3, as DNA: TGCGCCAGCGGCCGGGACAGGGGGGTTGGGGCCAACGTCCTGACTTTC. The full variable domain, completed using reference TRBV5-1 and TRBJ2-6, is KAGVTQTPRYLIKTRGQQVTLSCSPISGHRSVSWYQQTPGQGLQFLFEYFSETQRNKGNFPGRFSGRQFSNSRSEMNVSTLELGDSALYLCASGRDRGVGANVLTFGAGSRLTVL.

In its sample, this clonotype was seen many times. CDR3 DNA sequence: TGTGCCACCAGTGCCGCAGGGGGCGAGTCGTCCGGGGAGCTGTTTTTT. Protein sequence: CATSAAGGESSGELFF. This chain connects TRBV24-1 to TRBJ2-2; 8 bases are shared with TRBD1. The germline gives CDR1 KGHDR, CDR2 SFDVKD. The CDR3 is 16 amino acids. The V gene end was trimmed by 5 bases and the J gene end by 6 bases; junction bases not matched to a gene: 10.

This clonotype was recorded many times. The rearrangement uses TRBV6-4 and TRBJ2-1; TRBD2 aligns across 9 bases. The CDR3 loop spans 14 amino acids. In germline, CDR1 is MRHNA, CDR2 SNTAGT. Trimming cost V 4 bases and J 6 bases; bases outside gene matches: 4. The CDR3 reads CASSALAGSNEQFF. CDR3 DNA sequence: TGTGCCAGCAGTGCCCTAGCGGGGTCCAATGAGCAGTTCTTC.

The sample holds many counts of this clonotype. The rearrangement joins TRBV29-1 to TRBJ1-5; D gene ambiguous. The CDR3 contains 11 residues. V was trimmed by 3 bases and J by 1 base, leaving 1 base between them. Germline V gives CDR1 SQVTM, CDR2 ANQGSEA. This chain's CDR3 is CSVDSNQPQHF. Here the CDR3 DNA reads TGCAGCGTTGACAGCAATCAGCCCCAGCATTTT.

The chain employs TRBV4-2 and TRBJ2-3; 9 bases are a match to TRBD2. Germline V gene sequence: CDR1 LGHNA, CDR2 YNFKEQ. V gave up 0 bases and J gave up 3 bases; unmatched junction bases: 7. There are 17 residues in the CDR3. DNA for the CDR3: TGTGCCAGCAGCCAAGAAATGAGCGGGGGGATAACAGATACGCAGTATTTT. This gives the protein CASSQEMSGGITDTQYF.

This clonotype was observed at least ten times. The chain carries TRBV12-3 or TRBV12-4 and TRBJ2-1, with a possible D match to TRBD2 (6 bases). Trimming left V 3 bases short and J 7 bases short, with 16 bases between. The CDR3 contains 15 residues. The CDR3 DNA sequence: TGTGCCAGCAGTTTTTCTGCGGGGCAAGGGAATGAGCAGTTCTTC. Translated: CASSFSAGQGNEQFF.

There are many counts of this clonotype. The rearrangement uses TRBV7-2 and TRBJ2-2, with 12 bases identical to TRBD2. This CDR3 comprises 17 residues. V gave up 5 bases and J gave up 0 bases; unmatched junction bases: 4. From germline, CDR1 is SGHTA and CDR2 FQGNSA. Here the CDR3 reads CASSQGLAGPNTGELFF. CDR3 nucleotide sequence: TGTGCCAGCAGCCAGGGACTAGCGGGCCCGAACACCGGGGAGCTGTTTTTT.

The CDR3 protein is CASSLFGEGVTGELFF. CDR3 in DNA: TGTGCCAGCAGTTTATTCGGGGAGGGGGTCACCGGGGAGCTGTTTTTT. The chain carries TRBV28 and TRBJ2-2; D might be TRBD2 (7 bases). V was trimmed by 1 base and J by 4 bases, leaving 13 bases between them. CDR3 size: 16 residues. Germline CDR1 reads MDHEN; CDR2 reads SYDVKM.

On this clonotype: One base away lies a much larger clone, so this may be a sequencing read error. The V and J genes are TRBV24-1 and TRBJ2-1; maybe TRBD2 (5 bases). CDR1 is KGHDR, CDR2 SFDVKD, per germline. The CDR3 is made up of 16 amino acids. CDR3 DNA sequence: TGTGTCACCAGTGCCAGCGGAGGATTCCGCTACAATGAGCAGTTCTTC. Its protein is CVTSASGGFRYNEQFF.

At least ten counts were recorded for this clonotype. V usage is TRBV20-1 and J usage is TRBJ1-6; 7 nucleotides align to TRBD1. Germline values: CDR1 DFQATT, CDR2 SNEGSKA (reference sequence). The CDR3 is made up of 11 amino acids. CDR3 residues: CSTGVYSPLHF. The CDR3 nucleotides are TGCAGCACAGGGGTGTATTCACCCCTCCACTTT.

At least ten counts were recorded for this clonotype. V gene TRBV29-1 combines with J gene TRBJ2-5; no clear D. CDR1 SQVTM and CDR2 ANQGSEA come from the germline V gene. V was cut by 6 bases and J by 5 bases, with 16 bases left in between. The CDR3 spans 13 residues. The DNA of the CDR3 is TGCAGCGTAGCCCGGGCGTCGTTTGAGACCCAGTACTTC. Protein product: CSVARASFETQYF.

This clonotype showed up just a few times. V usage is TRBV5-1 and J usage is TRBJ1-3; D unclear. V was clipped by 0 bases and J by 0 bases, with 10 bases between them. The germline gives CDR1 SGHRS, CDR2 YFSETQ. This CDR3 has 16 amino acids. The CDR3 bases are TGCGCCAGCAGCTTGGGAGACGGAGCCTCTGGAAACACCATATATTTT. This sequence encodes CASSLGDGASGNTIYF.

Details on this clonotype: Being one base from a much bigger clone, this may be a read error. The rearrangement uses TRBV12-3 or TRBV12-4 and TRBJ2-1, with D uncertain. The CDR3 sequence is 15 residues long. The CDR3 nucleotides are TGTGCCAGCAGTTTAGCGCCTAGGGCCTACAATGAGAAGTTCTTC. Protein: CASSLAPRAYNEKFF.

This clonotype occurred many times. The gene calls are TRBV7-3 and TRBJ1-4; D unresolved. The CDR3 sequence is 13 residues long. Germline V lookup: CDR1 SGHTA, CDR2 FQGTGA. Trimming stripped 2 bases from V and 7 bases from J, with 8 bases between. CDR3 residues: CASSLLGGEKLFF. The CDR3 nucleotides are TGTGCCAGCAGCTTACTCGGTGGTGAAAAACTGTTTTTT. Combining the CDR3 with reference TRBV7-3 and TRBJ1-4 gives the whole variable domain GAGVSQTPSNKVTEKGKYVELRCDPISGHTALYWYRQSLGQGPEFLIYFQGTGAADDSGLPNDRFFAVRPEGSVSTLKIQRTERGDSAVYLCASSLLGGEKLFFGSGTQLSVL.

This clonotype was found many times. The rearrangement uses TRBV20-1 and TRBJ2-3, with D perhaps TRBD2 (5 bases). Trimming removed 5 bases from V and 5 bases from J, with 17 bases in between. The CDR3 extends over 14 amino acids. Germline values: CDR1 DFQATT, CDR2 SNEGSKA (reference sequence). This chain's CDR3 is CSAPDYLLGDTQYF. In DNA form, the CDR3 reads TGCAGTGCTCCCGACTACCTATTGGGAGATACGCAGTATTTT.

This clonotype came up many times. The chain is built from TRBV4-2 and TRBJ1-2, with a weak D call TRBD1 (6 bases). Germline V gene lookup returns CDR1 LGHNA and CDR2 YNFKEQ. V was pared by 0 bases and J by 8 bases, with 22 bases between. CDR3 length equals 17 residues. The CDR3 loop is CASSQDPRTELYAGYTF. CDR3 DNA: TGTGCCAGCAGCCAAGACCCCCGGACAGAGCTTTATGCCGGCTACACCTTC.

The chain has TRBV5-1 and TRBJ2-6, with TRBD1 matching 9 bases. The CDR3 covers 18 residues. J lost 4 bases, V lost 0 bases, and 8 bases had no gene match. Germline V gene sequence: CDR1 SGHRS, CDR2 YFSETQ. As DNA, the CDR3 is TGCGCCAGCAGCTTGGCGGGGACAGGGCCGTTCGGGGCCAACGTCCTGACTTTC. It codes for CASSLAGTGPFGANVLTF. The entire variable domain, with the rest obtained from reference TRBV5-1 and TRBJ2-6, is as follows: KAGVTQTPRYLIKTRGQQVTLSCSPISGHRSVSWYQQTPGQGLQFLFEYFSETQRNKGNFPGRFSGRQFSNSRSEMNVSTLELGDSALYLCASSLAGTGPFGANVLTFGAGSRLTVL.

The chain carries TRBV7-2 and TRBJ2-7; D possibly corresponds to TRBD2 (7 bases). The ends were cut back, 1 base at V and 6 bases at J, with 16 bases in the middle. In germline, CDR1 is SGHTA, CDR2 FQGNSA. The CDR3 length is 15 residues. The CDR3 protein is CASSLVGRGGGEQYF. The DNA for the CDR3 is TGTGCCAGCAGCTTAGTAGGGAGGGGGGGAGGCGAGCAGTACTTC.